A single T cell receptor beta chain is shown here with its context. This entry belongs to a study of blood T cell repertoires in COVID-19. Profiling relied on immunoSEQ multiplex PCR, and the TCRdb table lists in-frame clones only, not all of them. The sample lists 150,000 to 200,000 clones; approximately 88% were seen once. The CDR3 totals 14 residues. Germline V gives CDR1 SGHRS, CDR2 YFSETQ. With 4 bases removed from V and 2 bases from J, the gap between germline ends came to 7 bases. The rearrangement uses TRBV5-1 and TRBJ2-6; no definite D call. This TCR came from a woman aged 55-75 years who had recovered from COVID-19. The sample taken for sequencing was PBMCs or T cells enriched from blood (not recorded which). The CDR3 DNA reads TGCGCCAGCAGCATCGTCGCTGGGGCCAACGTCCTGACTTTC. Translating gives CASSIVAGANVLTF. Together with reference TRBV5-1 and TRBJ2-6, the CDR3 gives the full variable domain: KAGVTQTPRYLIKTRGQQVTLSCSPISGHRSVSWYQQTPGQGLQFLFEYFSETQRNKGNFPGRFSGRQFSNSRSEMNVSTLELGDSALYLCASSIVAGANVLTFGAGSRLTVL.